A selection of T cell receptor beta chains follows, all from one sample in a study of Ad26.COV2.S vaccination and SARS-CoV-2 variants. Assay: immunoSEQ multiplex PCR; the TCRdb copy retains only in-frame clones and omits some. The sample lists under 500,000 clones, 80% to 95% occurring once. Sequencing used peripheral blood, obtained in a trial of Ad26.COV2.S vaccine versus placebo. These receptors originate from a person between 18 and 60 years old who received the Ad26.COV2.S COVID-19 vaccine or a placebo. CDR3s include the opening cysteine and the closing phenylalanine or tryptophan. Fields, in order: V gene, clone size, D gene, J gene, CDR3 DNA, CDR3 protein. D genes are given only for firm matches. Some rows have no size entry. The others give once, few or many, or a class for an expanded clone.

TRBV9	-	TRBD2	TRBJ2-5	TGTGCCAGCAGCCCCGGGGGGATATTGGATTGGGAGACCCAGTACTTC	CASSPGGILDWETQYF
TRBV7-2	-	-	TRBJ1-3	TGTGCCAGCAGCTTAGGGACAGCCCTCTCTGGAAACACCATATATTTT	CASSLGTALSGNTIYF
TRBV11-2	-	-	TRBJ2-3	TGTGCCAGCAGCACAGCAGGGGGATCGGGGGGCACAGATACGCAGTATTTT	CASSTAGGSGGTDTQYF
TRBV30	-	-	TRBJ2-7	TGTGCCTGGAGTTGGTTGGCATCCTACGAGCAGTACTTC	CAWSWLASYEQYF
TRBV5-8	-	-	TRBJ2-2	TGTGCCAGCAGCGGGGGTCCCGGGGAGCTGTTTTTT	CASSGGPGELFF
TRBV5-8	-	TRBD2	TRBJ2-3	TGTGCCAGCAGCCGGAAAGCGGGGGGGTACACAGATACGCAGTATTTT	CASSRKAGGYTDTQYF
TRBV30	once	-	TRBJ2-3	TGTGCCTGGAGGATCGGACAAAAAAGCACAGATACGCAGTATTTT	CAWRIGQKSTDTQYF
TRBV6-6	-	TRBD1	TRBJ1-1	TGTGCCAGCAGTTGGGGACAGCTGAACACTGAAGCTTTCTTT	CASSWGQLNTEAFF
TRBV11-3	-	-	TRBJ1-1	TGTGCCAGCAGCGTGACAATGAACACTGAAGCTTTCTTT	CASSVTMNTEAFF
TRBV6-5	-	-	TRBJ2-5	TGTGCCAGCAGTCCCCCGGACCAGAAAGAGACCCAGTACTTC	CASSPPDQKETQYF
TRBV27	once	TRBD1	TRBJ2-7	TGTGCCAGCAGTTTCGGGACAGGGGCTTACGAGCAGTACTTC	CASSFGTGAYEQYF
TRBV9	-	-	TRBJ2-7	TGTGCCAGCAGCCCCAGCCCCTCCTACGAGCAGTACTTC	CASSPSPSYEQYF
TRBV5-8	-	-	TRBJ1-4	TGTGCCAGCAGCCCGGAGGGCCGTCTATTCGAAAAACTGTTTTTT	CASSPEGRLFEKLFF
TRBV30	-	-	TRBJ2-7	TGTGCCTGGAGTGTTTTAGGGTACGAGCAGTACTTC	CAWSVLGYEQYF
TRBV19	-	-	TRBJ1-1	TGTGCCAGTACGCTAAGGATTCACACTGAAGCTTTCTTT	CASTLRIHTEAFF
TRBV7-9	-	-	TRBJ2-7	TGTGCCAGCAGCTTATTGGCCCTCGAGCAGTACTTC	CASSLLALEQYF
TRBV27	-	TRBD1	TRBJ1-2	TGTGCCAGCAGTTCCTCCCTTCTGACAGGGGGCGATGGCTACACCTTC	CASSSSLLTGGDGYTF
TRBV18	once	-	TRBJ1-3	TGTGCCAGCTCACCTTCGGGGTCCTTTGGAAACACCATATATTTT	CASSPSGSFGNTIYF
TRBV5-1	-	-	TRBJ2-6	TGCGCCAGCAGCTTGGTTGGGGGAGGTGGGGCCAACGTCCTGACTTTC	CASSLVGGGGANVLTF
TRBV3-1/TRBV3-2	-	TRBD2	TRBJ2-7	TGTGCCAGCAGCCAAGTGTTCGGGCGGGGGGGCCGCGAGCAGTACTTC	CASSQVFGRGGREQYF
TRBV27	-	-	TRBJ2-2	TGTGCCAGCAGTTTTGGTCTCGGAACCGGGGAGCTGTTTTTT	CASSFGLGTGELFF
TRBV11-2	-	-	TRBJ2-7	TGTGCCAGCAGCTTAGCTACGGGCAGCTCCTACGAGCAGTACTTC	CASSLATGSSYEQYF
TRBV5-6	-	-	TRBJ1-2	TGTGCCAGCACCCCAGGTGGAAGTGTGGGGGATGGCTACACCTTC	CASTPGGSVGDGYTF
TRBV6-5	-	TRBD1	TRBJ2-1	TGTGCCAGCAGTTCCCTGACAGGGGGCTTTACTGAGCAGTTCTTC	CASSSLTGGFTEQFF
TRBV21-1	-	-	TRBJ2-1	TGTGCCAGCAGACCACCTACTAGCGGGGGGAGGAACAATGAGCAGTTCTTC	CASRPPTSGGRNNEQFF
TRBV5-6	-	-	TRBJ2-7	TGTGCCAGCAGCTATATGGATCAGGGTCCCAACGAGCAGTACTTC	CASSYMDQGPNEQYF
TRBV4-1	few	-	TRBJ1-2	TGCGCCAGCAGCCAAGATCGCAGGGTATACTATGGCTACACCTTC	CASSQDRRVYYGYTF
TRBV21-1	-	-	TRBJ1-5	TGTGCCAGCAGCGTTCGACAGGGAGGATGTCAGCCCCAGCATTTT	CASSVRQGGCQPQHF
TRBV7-2	-	-	TRBJ2-7	TGTGCCAGCAGCAGCCCAGGTATCTCCTACGAGCAGTACTTC	CASSSPGISYEQYF
TRBV24-1	-	TRBD2	TRBJ2-1	TGTGCCACCAGTCGGGTGGGACTAGCGGGGGCAGACTACAATGAGCAGTTCTTC	CATSRVGLAGADYNEQFF
TRBV6-6	-	-	TRBJ2-3	TGTGCCAGCGGGGGCGCTAGCACAGATACGCAGTATTTT	CASGGASTDTQYF
TRBV25-1	few	-	TRBJ1-5	TGTGCCAGCAGTGAATCAGGGTTAGGCAATCAGCCCCAGCATTTT	CASSESGLGNQPQHF
TRBV19	few	TRBD1	TRBJ2-2	TGTGCCAGTAGTATAGGCAGGGGGTCCACCGGGGAGCTGTTTTTT	CASSIGRGSTGELFF
TRBV4-3	-	-	TRBJ1-4	TGCGCCAGCAGCCAAGAACGGGGGAGGAATTGGAAACTGTTTTTT	CASSQERGRNWKLFF
TRBV11-2	-	-	TRBJ2-5	TGTGCCAGCAGCCCAGAGGCAGGGGCTAGTGAGACCCAGTACTTC	CASSPEAGASETQYF